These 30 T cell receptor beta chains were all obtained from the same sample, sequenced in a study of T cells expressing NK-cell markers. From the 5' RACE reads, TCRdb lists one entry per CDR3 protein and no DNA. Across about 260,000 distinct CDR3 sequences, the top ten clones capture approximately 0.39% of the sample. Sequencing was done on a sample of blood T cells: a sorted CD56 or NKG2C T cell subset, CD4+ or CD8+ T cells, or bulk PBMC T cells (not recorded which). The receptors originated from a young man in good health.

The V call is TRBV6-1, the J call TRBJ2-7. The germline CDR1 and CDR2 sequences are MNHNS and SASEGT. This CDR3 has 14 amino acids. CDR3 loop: CASSEALQRYEQYF.

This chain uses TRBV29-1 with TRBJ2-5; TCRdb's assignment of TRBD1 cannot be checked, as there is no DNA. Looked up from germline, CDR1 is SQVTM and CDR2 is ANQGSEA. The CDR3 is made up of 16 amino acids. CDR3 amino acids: CSVAQGVYEFQETQYF.

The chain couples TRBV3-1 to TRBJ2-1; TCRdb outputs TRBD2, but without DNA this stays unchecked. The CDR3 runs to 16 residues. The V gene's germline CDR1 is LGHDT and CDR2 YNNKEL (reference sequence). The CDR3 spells CASRPPGLAGPNEQFF.

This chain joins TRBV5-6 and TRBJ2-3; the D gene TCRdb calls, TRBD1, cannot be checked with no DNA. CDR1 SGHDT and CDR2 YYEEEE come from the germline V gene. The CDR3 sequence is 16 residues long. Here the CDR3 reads CASSLAPPRGADTQYF.

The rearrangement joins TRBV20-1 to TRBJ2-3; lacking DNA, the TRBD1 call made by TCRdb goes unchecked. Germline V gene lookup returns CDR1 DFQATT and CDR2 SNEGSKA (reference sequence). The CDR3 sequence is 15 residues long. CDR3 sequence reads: CSAQRDRGDTDTQYF.

The CDR3 here is CSALGAVAGDEETQYF. This chain connects TRBV20-1 to TRBJ2-5; TCRdb picks TRBD2, but there is no DNA to check that call. The CDR3 extends over 16 amino acids. The germline gives CDR1 DFQATT, CDR2 SNEGSKA (reference sequence).

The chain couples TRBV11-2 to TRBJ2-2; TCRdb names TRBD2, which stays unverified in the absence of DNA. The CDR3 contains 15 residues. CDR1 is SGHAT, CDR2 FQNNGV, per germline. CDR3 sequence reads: CASMLAVSNTGELFF.

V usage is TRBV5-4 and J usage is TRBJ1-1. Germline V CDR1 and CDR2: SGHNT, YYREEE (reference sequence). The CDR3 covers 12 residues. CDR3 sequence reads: CASSLEKGGAFF.

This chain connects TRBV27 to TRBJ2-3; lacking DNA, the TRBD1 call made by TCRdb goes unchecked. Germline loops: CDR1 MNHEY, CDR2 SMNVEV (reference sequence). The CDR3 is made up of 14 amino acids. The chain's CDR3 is CASSPGRGTDTQYF.

The CDR3 sequence is CASSRNRGLYEQYF. The genes are TRBV6-1 and TRBJ2-7. This CDR3 is 14 amino acids long. CDR1 MNHNS and CDR2 SASEGT come from the germline V gene.

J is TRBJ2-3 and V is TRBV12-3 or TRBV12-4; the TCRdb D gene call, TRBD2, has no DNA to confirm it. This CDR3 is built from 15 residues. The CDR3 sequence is CASSSISGSTDTQYF.

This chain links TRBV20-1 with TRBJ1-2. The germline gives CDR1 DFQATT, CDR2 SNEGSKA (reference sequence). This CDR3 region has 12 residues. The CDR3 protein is CSASQEPYGYTF.

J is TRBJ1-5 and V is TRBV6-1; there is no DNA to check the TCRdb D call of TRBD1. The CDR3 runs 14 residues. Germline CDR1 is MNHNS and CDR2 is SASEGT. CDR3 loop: CASSGGTGNQPQHF.

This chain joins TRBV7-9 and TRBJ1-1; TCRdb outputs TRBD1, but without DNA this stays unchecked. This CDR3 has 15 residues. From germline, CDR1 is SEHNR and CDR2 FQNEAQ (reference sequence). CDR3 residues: CASSSKGQGTTEAFF.

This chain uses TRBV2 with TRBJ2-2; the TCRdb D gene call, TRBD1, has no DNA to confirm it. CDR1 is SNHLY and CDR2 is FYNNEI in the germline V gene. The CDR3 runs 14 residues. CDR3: CASGTGAYTGELFF. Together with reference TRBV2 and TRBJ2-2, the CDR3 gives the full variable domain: EPEVTQTPSHQVTQMGQEVILRCVPISNHLYFYWYRQILGQKVEFLVSFYNNEISEKSEIFDDQFSVERPDGSNFTLKIRSTKLEDSAMYFCASGTGAYTGELFFGEGSRLTVL.

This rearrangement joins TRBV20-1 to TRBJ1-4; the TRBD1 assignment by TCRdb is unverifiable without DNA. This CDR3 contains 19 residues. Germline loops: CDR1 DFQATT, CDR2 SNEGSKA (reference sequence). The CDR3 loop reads CSARDRIPERGQVNEKLFF.

The CDR3 spells CASRLAGGLTGELFF. The chain uses TRBV27 and TRBJ2-2; the TRBD2 assignment by TCRdb is unverifiable without DNA. The CDR3 is made up of 15 amino acids. CDR1 MNHEY and CDR2 SMNVEV come from the germline V gene (reference sequence).

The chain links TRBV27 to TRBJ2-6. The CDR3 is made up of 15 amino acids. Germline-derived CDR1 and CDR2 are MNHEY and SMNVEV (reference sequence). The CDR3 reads CASSSHISGANVLTF. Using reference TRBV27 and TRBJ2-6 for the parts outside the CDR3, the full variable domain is EAQVTQNPRYLITVTGKKLTVTCSQNMNHEYMSWYRQDPGLGLRQIYYSMNVEVTDKGDVPEGYKVSRKEKRNFPLILESPSPNQTSLYFCASSSHISGANVLTFGAGSRLTVL.

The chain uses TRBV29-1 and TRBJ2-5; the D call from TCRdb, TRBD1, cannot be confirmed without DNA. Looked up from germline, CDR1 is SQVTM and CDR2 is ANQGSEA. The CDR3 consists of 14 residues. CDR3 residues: CSVAGDRVRQTQYF. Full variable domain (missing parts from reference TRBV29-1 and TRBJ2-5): SAVISQKPSRDICQRGTSLTIQCQVDSQVTMMFWYRQQPGQSLTLIATANQGSEATYESGFVIDKFPISRPNLTFSTLTVSNMSPEDSSIYLCSVAGDRVRQTQYFGPGTRLLVL.

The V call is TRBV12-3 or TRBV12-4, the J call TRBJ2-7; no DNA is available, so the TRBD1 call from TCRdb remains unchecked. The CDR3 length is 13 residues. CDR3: CASRGQGIERQYF.

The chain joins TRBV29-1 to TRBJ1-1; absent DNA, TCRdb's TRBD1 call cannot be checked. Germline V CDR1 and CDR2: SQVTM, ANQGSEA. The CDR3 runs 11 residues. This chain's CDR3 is CSVEGGYGAFF.

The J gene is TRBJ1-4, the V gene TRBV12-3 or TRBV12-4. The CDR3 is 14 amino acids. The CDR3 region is CASTTGGGREKLFF.

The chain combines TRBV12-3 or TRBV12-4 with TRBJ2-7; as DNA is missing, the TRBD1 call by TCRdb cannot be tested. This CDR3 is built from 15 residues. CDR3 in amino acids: CASSPRGQVTYEQYF.

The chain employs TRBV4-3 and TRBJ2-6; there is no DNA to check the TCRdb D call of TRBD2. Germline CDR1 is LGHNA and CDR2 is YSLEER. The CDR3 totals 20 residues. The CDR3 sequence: CASSQDWGLAGVSGANVLTF.

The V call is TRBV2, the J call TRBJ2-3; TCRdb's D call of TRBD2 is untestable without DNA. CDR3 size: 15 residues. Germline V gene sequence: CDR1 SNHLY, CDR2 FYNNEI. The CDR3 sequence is CASTQTRLGTDTQYF.

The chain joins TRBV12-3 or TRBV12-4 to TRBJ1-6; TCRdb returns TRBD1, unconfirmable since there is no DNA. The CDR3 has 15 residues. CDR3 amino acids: CASSLNGIYNSPLHF.

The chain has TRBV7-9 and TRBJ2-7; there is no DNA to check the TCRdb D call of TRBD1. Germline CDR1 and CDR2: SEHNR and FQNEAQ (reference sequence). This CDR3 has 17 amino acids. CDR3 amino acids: CASSLAPPDRGSYEQYF.

Here the CDR3 reads CASSLTGAGVRETQYF. The chain has TRBV7-3 and TRBJ2-5; TCRdb's D call, TRBD1, is unchecked because there is no DNA. The CDR3 runs to 16 residues. Germline assignment: CDR1 SGHTA and CDR2 FQGTGA. The variable domain in full, completed from reference TRBV7-3 and TRBJ2-5, reads GAGVSQTPSNKVTEKGKYVELRCDPISGHTALYWYRQSLGQGPEFLIYFQGTGAADDSGLPNDRFFAVRPEGSVSTLKIQRTERGDSAVYLCASSLTGAGVRETQYFGPGTRLLVL.

CDR3 sequence: CSAPSPSQSTDTQYF. This chain connects TRBV20-1 to TRBJ2-3; absent DNA, TCRdb's TRBD1 call cannot be checked. The CDR3 contains 15 residues. CDR1 is DFQATT and CDR2 is SNEGSKA in the germline V gene (reference sequence).

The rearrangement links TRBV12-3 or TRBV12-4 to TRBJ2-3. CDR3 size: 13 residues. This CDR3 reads CASTPGSTDTQYF.